The 9 T cell receptor beta chains presented below share a single source sample, sequenced in a study of CD8 T cells in ankylosing spondylitis. Their antigens remain unidentified. One entry per CDR3 protein results from TCRdb running MiXCR on the 5' RACE reads. The sample lists about 540,000 distinct CDR3 sequences, about an eighth seen once, with under 7.5% in the top ten. Study-level results: Roughly eight highly homologous variants made up a TCR beta motif that seemed to typify ankylosing spondylitis blood.

The sample was blood, either unsorted or a sorted T cell fraction (not recorded which). These receptors all stem from a male donor with ankylosing spondylitis.

The V call is TRBV6-5, the J call TRBJ2-1; TRBD2 matches 8 bases. This CDR3 region has 18 residues. Germline V CDR1 and CDR2: MNHEY, SVGAGI. The trim removed 2 bases at V and 0 bases at J, leaving 9 bases unmatched. The CDR3 region has the DNA TGTGCCAGCAGTTACGGGATTGGTCTAGCGGGCTCCTACAATGAGCAGTTCTTC. It encodes CASSYGIGLAGSYNEQFF.

The rearrangement uses TRBV24-1 and TRBJ1-2, with D unclear. The CDR3 extends over 12 amino acids. With 6 bases removed from V and 6 bases from J, the gap between germline ends came to 10 bases. The V gene's germline CDR1 is KGHDR and CDR2 SFDVKD. CDR3 DNA: TGTGCCACCAGTTCGCAGCTTGATGGCTACACCTTC. Translation: CATSSQLDGYTF.

This CDR3 is CASSETGLQPQHF. Here the CDR3 DNA reads TGTGCCAGCAGTGAAACAGGGTTACAGCCCCAGCATTTT. The gene calls are TRBV6-1 and TRBJ1-5; tentatively, D is TRBD1 (6 bases). This CDR3 spans 13 amino acids. Deletions cut 2 bases from V and 7 bases from J, with 9 bases between. The V gene's germline CDR1 is MNHNS and CDR2 SASEGT.

The chain joins TRBV6-1 to TRBJ2-7, with a possible D match to TRBD1 (6 bases). Per germline, CDR1 MNHNS and CDR2 SASEGT. The CDR3 length is 16 residues. Trimming took off 0 bases at V and 3 bases at J, with 15 bases between the two ends. The chain's CDR3 is CASSEAETGPSYEQYV. The CDR3 DNA reads TGTGCCAGCAGTGAAGCGGAGACAGGCCCGAGCTACGAGCAGTACGTC.

This clonotype was found a few times. This sequence joins TRBV5-1 and TRBJ1-1, with D possibly matching TRBD1 (5 bases). The CDR3 extends over 15 amino acids. CDR1 is SGHRS and CDR2 is YFSETQ in the germline V gene. V was clipped by 1 base and J by 0 bases, with 10 bases between them. This chain's CDR3 is CASSLSGQMNTEAFF. CDR3 in DNA: TGCGCCAGCAGCTTGTCAGGGCAAATGAACACTGAAGCTTTCTTT.

This clonotype was counted ten times or more. The V call is TRBV20-1, the J call TRBJ2-1; 8 bases are shared with TRBD2. This CDR3 region has 15 residues. J was trimmed by 7 bases and V by 3 bases; bases with no gene match: 11. CDR1 DFQATT and CDR2 SNEGSKA come from the germline V gene (reference sequence). The CDR3: CSASRPGLERNEQFF. The CDR3 nucleotides are TGCAGTGCTAGCCGACCGGGACTAGAGAGGAATGAGCAGTTCTTC.

This clonotype has only a few counts. The rearrangement uses TRBV20-1 and TRBJ2-4; D possibly corresponds to TRBD2 (5 bases). Germline-derived CDR1 and CDR2 are DFQATT and SNEGSKA (reference sequence). Trimming removed 4 bases at V and 1 base at J, with 17 bases between. This CDR3 spans 16 amino acids. The CDR3 nucleotides are TGCAGTGCTATAAACGGACTCCCCCTGGCCAAAAACATTCAGTACTTC. It codes for CSAINGLPLAKNIQYF.

Ten or more counts support this clonotype. This chain uses TRBV24-1 with TRBJ2-1, with TRBD2 matching over 11 bases. The V gene end was trimmed by 3 bases and the J gene end by 7 bases; junction bases not matched to a gene: 7. CDR1 is KGHDR, CDR2 SFDVKD, per germline. This CDR3 region has 16 residues. The CDR3 DNA reads TGTGCCACCAGTGATCCCACTAGCGGGAGTAGGAATGAGCAGTTCTTC. Its translation is CATSDPTSGSRNEQFF.

This clonotype has only a few counts. The V call is TRBV12-3 or TRBV12-4, the J call TRBJ1-5; D unresolved. This CDR3 contains 13 residues. The germline V and J ends were trimmed by 3 bases and 4 bases, with 7 bases remaining between them. DNA of the CDR3: TGTGCCAGCAGTTTGATAGAGAATCAGCCCCAGCATTTT. It yields the protein CASSLIENQPQHF.